Following are 6 T cell receptor beta chains from one sample sequenced in a study of T cell responses to AZD1222 COVID-19 vaccine. The method was immunoSEQ multiplex PCR; TCRdb's version includes in-frame clones alone and lacks a portion of them. The data hold approximately 100,000 clones, with just under 90% observed a single time. The sequencing here drew on peripheral blood, taken on day 0 of MenACWY control vaccination. The receptors derive from an adult in good health.

J is TRBJ2-3 and V is TRBV7-8; 8 nucleotides agree with TRBD2. Germline loops: CDR1 SGHVS, CDR2 FQNEAQ. Trimming at V came to 2 bases and at J to 4 bases, leaving 2 bases not matched to a gene. This CDR3 spans 14 amino acids. The DNA for the CDR3 is TGTGCCAGCAGCTTAACCGGGGGGGCAGATACGCAGTATTTT. This gives the protein CASSLTGGADTQYF.

The J gene is TRBJ1-2, the V gene TRBV11-3, with no clear D. Germline loops: CDR1 SGHNT, CDR2 YENEEA. The CDR3 extends over 14 amino acids. V was cut by 3 bases and J by 0 bases, with 8 bases left in between. The CDR3 bases are TGTGCCAGCAGCTTTCGAACACCTAACTATGGCTACACCTTC. This codes for CASSFRTPNYGYTF.

The rearrangement links TRBV19 to TRBJ1-2; D is unresolved. CDR1 and CDR2 from the germline V gene are LNHDA and SQIVND (reference sequence). The CDR3 is 15 amino acids. V lost 2 bases and J lost 2, with 12 bases in between. The CDR3 here is CASSIITELNYGYTF. The CDR3 nucleotides are TGTGCCAGTAGTATAATAACAGAACTGAACTATGGCTACACCTTC.

This clone was found a few times. This rearrangement joins TRBV28 to TRBJ2-2, with D unresolved. The V gene's germline CDR1 is MDHEN and CDR2 SYDVKM. The CDR3 runs to 12 residues. Between the trimmed V and J ends, which lost 8 bases and 1 base, there was a span of 5 bases. The chain's CDR3 is CASSRNTGELFF. CDR3 sequence (DNA): TGTGCCAGCTCCCGGAACACCGGGGAGCTGTTTTTT.

The rearrangement uses TRBV6-5 and TRBJ1-5; tentative D call: TRBD1 (5 bases). This CDR3 is built from 14 residues. V lost 5 bases and J lost 3, with 11 bases in between. Per germline, CDR1 MNHEY and CDR2 SVGAGI. This CDR3 reads CASSLGANNQPQHF. DNA of the CDR3: TGTGCCAGCAGTCTCGGGGCTAACAATCAGCCCCAGCATTTT.

This clone occurred once. V gene TRBV30 combines with J gene TRBJ1-2; possible D gene TRBD1, 5 bases. The germline V gene has CDR1 GTSNPN and CDR2 SVGIG (reference sequence). The V end was cut by 7 bases, the J end by 1 base, with 16 bases between. This CDR3 has 14 residues. CDR3 residues: CASYGGKVNYGYTF. The DNA of the CDR3 is TGTGCCTCCTATGGGGGGAAGGTTAACTATGGCTACACCTTC.